The subject of this entry is one T cell receptor beta chain. This sample stems from a study of blood T cell repertoires in COVID-19. The assay was immunoSEQ multiplex PCR, and TCRdb's table has in-frame clones only and misses some. The table includes 250,000 to 350,000 clones, 75% to 90% detected once. The CDR3 loop spans 14 amino acids. V lost 6 bases and J lost 6; bases outside the gene matches: 10. The chain recombines TRBV23-1 with TRBJ1-1; 7 nucleotides line up with TRBD1. TRBV23-1 is assigned to the ORF class and has an uncertain function. The origin of this receptor is a young man with acute or convalescent COVID-19. The sequencing sample was made of peripheral blood. This CDR3 is CASRSEGAGPEAFF. CDR3 sequence (DNA): TGCGCCAGCAGGAGCGAGGGGGCTGGGCCTGAAGCTTTCTTT.